These 31 T cell receptor beta chains came from one sample sequenced in a study of T cell changes during pregnancy in multiple sclerosis. The method was immunoSEQ multiplex PCR; TCRdb's version includes in-frame clones alone and lacks a portion of them. The sample contains 40,000 or so clones, roughly 89% of which appear only once. The sequences come from CD8+ T cells from peripheral blood mononuclear cells, collected in the second trimester of pregnancy. Source of these receptors: a female donor with multiple sclerosis, enrolled in a pregnancy study.

The chain uses TRBV10-1 and TRBJ1-4; 8 bases match TRBD1. Germline loops: CDR1 WNHNN, CDR2 SYGVQD (reference sequence). CDR3 size: 13 residues. The trim removed 8 bases at V and 7 bases at J, leaving 6 bases unmatched. CDR3 nucleotide sequence: TGCGCCAGCCCGGACAGGGAGGCTGAAAAACTGTTTTTT. Encoded protein: CASPDREAEKLFF.

The V call is TRBV27, the J call TRBJ2-7, with 7 bases matching TRBD1. J was trimmed by 2 bases and V by 5 bases; bases with no gene match: 12. This CDR3 is built from 16 residues. The V gene's germline CDR1 is MNHEY and CDR2 SMNVEV (reference sequence). The CDR3 sequence: CASSPRAGDRAYEQYF. Here the CDR3 DNA reads TGTGCCAGCAGTCCTAGAGCCGGGGACAGAGCCTACGAGCAGTACTTC.

This clone is a singleton in its sample. The V call is TRBV6-4, the J call TRBJ2-3, with 10 bases lining up with TRBD2. The CDR3 covers 16 residues. The germline CDR1 and CDR2 sequences are MRHNA and SNTAGT. Trimming took 3 bases from V and 4 from J; bases not matched to a gene: 7. DNA of the CDR3: TGTGCCAGCAGTGAAGGGCTAGCGGGAGAAGCAGATACGCAGTATTTT. Amino acids: CASSEGLAGEADTQYF.

V usage is TRBV9 and J usage is TRBJ2-7, with TRBD2 identical over 8 bases. CDR3 size: 15 residues. Germline CDR1 and CDR2: SGDLS and YYNGEE. Germline trimming cut 0 bases from V and 3 bases from J; bases unmatched to any gene: 5. CDR3 DNA: TGTGCCAGCAGCGTAGGACTAGCGCAAGGCTACGAGCAGTACTTC. It is translated as CASSVGLAQGYEQYF.

The chain employs TRBV12-5 and TRBJ1-2; 9 bases match TRBD1. This CDR3 has 15 amino acids. Trimming took 6 bases from V and 10 from J; bases not matched to a gene: 15. Germline lookup yields CDR1 LGHNT and CDR2 FRNRAP. The CDR3 DNA sequence: TGTGCTAGTGGCCAACAGGGGGCCCCGGTAAATGCCTACACCTTC. Translating it yields CASGQQGAPVNAYTF.

The chain joins TRBV13 to TRBJ2-7, with D perhaps matching TRBD1 (6 bases). CDR3 size: 14 residues. Germline V CDR1 and CDR2: PRHDT, FYEKMQ (reference sequence). V dropped 3 bases and J dropped 2 bases, with 11 bases sitting between them. CDR3 region: CASSLGEGAYEQYF. CDR3 coding DNA: TGTGCCAGCAGCTTGGGCGAGGGGGCCTACGAGCAGTACTTC.

The V and J genes are TRBV7-9 and TRBJ2-1; D might be TRBD2 (5 bases). The CDR3 has 12 amino acids. CDR1 is SEHNR and CDR2 is FQNEAQ in the germline V gene (reference sequence). Trimming removed 5 bases at V and 7 bases at J, with 9 bases between. The CDR3 nucleotides are TGTGCCAGCAGCCTTAGCGATAATGAGCAGTTCTTC. Translating gives CASSLSDNEQFF.

CDR3 bases: TGTGCCAGCAGCCCTTGGGTGGCCGGGGGTGATGAAGCTTTCTTT. Protein product: CASSPWVAGGDEAFF. The chain recombines TRBV7-8 with TRBJ1-1; D possibly corresponds to TRBD1 (5 bases). CDR1 and CDR2 (germline): SGHVS, FQNEAQ. This CDR3 has 15 amino acids. The ends were cut back, 5 bases at V and 7 bases at J, with 20 bases in the middle.

The rearrangement joins TRBV4-2 to TRBJ1-1; TRBD1 matches 8 bases. Germline CDR1 LGHNA, CDR2 YNFKEQ. With 3 bases clipped from V and 5 bases from J, the junction kept 20 bases outside the gene matches. CDR3 size: 19 residues. This CDR3 reads CASSHLPGQAELDGTEAFF. In nucleotides, the CDR3 is TGTGCCAGCAGCCATTTACCGGGACAGGCGGAATTAGATGGGACTGAAGCTTTCTTT.

The rearrangement joins TRBV4-3 to TRBJ2-5; 9 positions match TRBD2. Unmatched junction bases numbered 23, after V lost 4 bases and J lost 2 bases. Germline CDR1 reads LGHNA; CDR2 reads YSLEER. The CDR3 is made up of 21 amino acids. The CDR3, as DNA: TGCGCCAGCAGCCCCCGAGATGCGCCGGCTCCTAGCGGGGTACAACAAGAGACCCAGTACTTC. This sequence encodes CASSPRDAPAPSGVQQETQYF.

In its sample, this clone was seen once. The chain links TRBV6-1 to TRBJ2-3; possible D gene TRBD2, 6 bases. Germline V gene data show CDR1 as MNHNS and CDR2 as SASEGT. The V and J ends lost 7 bases and 4 bases respectively, with 18 bases between them. The CDR3 covers 15 residues. The DNA for the CDR3 is TGTGCCAGCATGGGGTTAAGGACTAAGTCAGATACGCAGTATTTT. This encodes CASMGLRTKSDTQYF.

This clone has a single count. V and J are TRBV5-6 and TRBJ2-7; no clear D gene. The CDR3 runs 15 residues. Germline V CDR1 and CDR2: SGHDT, YYEEEE. Trimming cost V 2 bases and J 3 bases, with 15 bases left between them. The CDR3 sequence is CASSLWLANYYEQYF. As DNA, the CDR3 is TGTGCCAGCAGCTTATGGCTGGCAAACTACTACGAGCAGTACTTC.

The rearrangement joins TRBV9 to TRBJ1-6; TRBD1 agrees at 8 bases. The germline V gene has CDR1 SGDLS and CDR2 YYNGEE. This CDR3 spans 19 amino acids. Trimming removed 0 bases from V and 6 bases from J; junction bases left unmatched: 14. The CDR3 coding sequence is TGTGCCAGCAGCGTAGACCCCCTCAGGGGACAGGAGACTAATTCACCCCTCCACTTT. Encoded protein: CASSVDPLRGQETNSPLHF.

This chain links TRBV6-1 with TRBJ1-2; 7 bases fit TRBD1. CDR3 length: 14 amino acids. CDR1 is MNHNS, CDR2 SASEGT, per germline. Trimming cost V 3 bases and J 8 bases; bases outside gene matches: 9. The CDR3 bases are TGTGCCAGCAGTGATATCGACAGGGCCGGGGGCTACACCTTC. Protein sequence: CASSDIDRAGGYTF.

The CDR3 DNA is TGTGCCAGCAGCTTAGAGTCTAGCGGATACAATGAGCAGTTCTTC. It codes for CASSLESSGYNEQFF. The chain recombines TRBV13 with TRBJ2-1; 7 bases map to TRBD2. The CDR3 loop spans 15 amino acids. Germline loops: CDR1 PRHDT, CDR2 FYEKMQ (reference sequence). V dropped 1 base and J dropped 4; count of bases not matched to a gene: 4.

This chain joins TRBV7-9 and TRBJ2-5, with 7 bases matching TRBD2. CDR3 size: 16 residues. V was pared by 3 bases and J by 5 bases, with 12 bases of the junction left unmatched. Germline V lookup: CDR1 SEHNR, CDR2 FQNEAQ (reference sequence). CDR3 in amino acids: CASSLVAGREWETQYF. CDR3 DNA: TGTGCCAGCAGCTTGGTAGCCGGGCGGGAGTGGGAGACCCAGTACTTC.

The chain couples TRBV7-9 to TRBJ2-7; 7 bases line up with TRBD1. This CDR3 has 14 residues. The germline V gene has CDR1 SEHNR and CDR2 FQNEAQ (reference sequence). The J segment lost 5 bases and the V segment lost 5 bases, leaving 9 bases of the junction unmatched. The CDR3 region has the DNA TGTGCCAGCAGCCATTGGACAGGAGCGGACGAGCAGTACTTC. Translated, it gives CASSHWTGADEQYF. The whole variable domain, filled in from reference TRBV7-9 and TRBJ2-7, reads DTGVSQNPRHKITKRGQNVTFRCDPISEHNRLYWYRQTLGQGPEFLTYFQNEAQLEKSRLLSDRFSAERPKGSFSTLEIQRTEQGDSAMYLCASSHWTGADEQYFGPGTRLTVT.

The gene calls are TRBV18 and TRBJ2-7; 9 bases map to TRBD1. CDR1 and CDR2 (germline): KGHSH, LQKENI. The CDR3 length is 15 residues. J lost 5 bases, V lost 6 bases, and 11 bases had no gene match. Here the CDR3 reads CASSLSGTGRHEQYF. The DNA for the CDR3 is TGTGCCAGCTCGCTTTCCGGGACAGGGAGGCACGAGCAGTACTTC.

V and J are TRBV19 and TRBJ1-5; 7 positions agree with TRBD1. V lost 4 bases, J lost 2 bases, and 5 bases stayed unmatched. The CDR3 is 15 residues long. Germline CDR1 LNHDA, CDR2 SQIVND (reference sequence). In DNA, the CDR3 is TGTGCCAGTAGTACTCTTACAGGGGGCAATCAGCCCCAGCATTTT. Translating it yields CASSTLTGGNQPQHF.

The gene calls are TRBV6-5 and TRBJ2-2; D might be TRBD1 (6 bases). Trimming took off 5 bases at V and 1 base at J, with 11 bases between the two ends. The CDR3 runs 15 residues. Germline V gene lookup returns CDR1 MNHEY and CDR2 SVGAGI. CDR3 in amino acids: CASSPKTGNTGELFF. The CDR3 region has the DNA TGTGCCAGCAGTCCGAAGACAGGGAACACCGGGGAGCTGTTTTTT.

The gene calls are TRBV11-2 and TRBJ1-4; 8 nucleotides align to TRBD1. The junction had 13 bases not matched to a gene; V was cut back by 5 bases and J by 8 bases. Germline CDR1 is SGHAT and CDR2 is FQNNGV. This CDR3 is 16 amino acids long. The CDR3 spells CASSHIPGQVEEKLFF. The CDR3 DNA sequence: TGTGCCAGCAGCCACATCCCGGGACAGGTGGAAGAAAAACTGTTTTTT.

This chain connects TRBV4-3 to TRBJ2-7, with 7 bases matching TRBD2. V trimming: 0 bases; J trimming: 2 bases; junction bases outside the gene matches: 7. Per germline, CDR1 LGHNA and CDR2 YSLEER. The CDR3 is 16 residues long. CDR3 DNA: TGCGCCAGCAGCCAAGAATTTACTAGCGCTACCTACGAGCAGTACTTC. Protein sequence: CASSQEFTSATYEQYF.

The chain employs TRBV2 and TRBJ2-7, with TRBD2 matching 11 bases. Germline V lookup: CDR1 SNHLY, CDR2 FYNNEI. J lost 5 bases, V lost 11 bases, and 14 bases had no gene match. The CDR3 sequence is 15 residues long. Here the CDR3 DNA reads TGTGCCTGCTCTTCGGTAGCGGGGGGGCCAAACGAGCAGTACTTC. Its protein product is CACSSVAGGPNEQYF. The full variable domain, in which reference TRBV2 and TRBJ2-7 provide the parts outside the CDR3, is EPEVTQTPSHQVTQMGQEVILRCVPISNHLYFYWYRQILGQKVEFLVSFYNNEISEKSEIFDDQFSVERPDGSNFTLKIRSTKLEDSAMYFCACSSVAGGPNEQYFGPGTRLTVT.

The CDR3 here is CASSLGTGGDQPQHF. For the CDR3, the DNA is TGCGCCAGCAGCTTGGGGACAGGGGGAGATCAGCCCCAGCATTTT. The rearrangement joins TRBV5-1 to TRBJ1-5, with 10 nucleotides matching TRBD1. V lost 0 bases to trimming and J lost 5 bases; unmatched junction nucleotides: 2. The germline gives CDR1 SGHRS, CDR2 YFSETQ. The CDR3 covers 15 residues. The full variable domain, in which reference TRBV5-1 and TRBJ1-5 provide the parts outside the CDR3, is KAGVTQTPRYLIKTRGQQVTLSCSPISGHRSVSWYQQTPGQGLQFLFEYFSETQRNKGNFPGRFSGRQFSNSRSEMNVSTLELGDSALYLCASSLGTGGDQPQHFGDGTRLSIL.

The rearrangement joins TRBV7-9 to TRBJ2-1, with 7 bases that match TRBD2. The CDR3 is made up of 18 amino acids. V gave up 8 bases and J gave up 5 bases; unmatched junction bases: 21. Germline V gives CDR1 SEHNR, CDR2 FQNEAQ (reference sequence). CDR3 in amino acids: CASELQASRRESNNEQFF. As DNA, the CDR3 is TGTGCCAGCGAGCTCCAAGCCTCTAGGCGGGAGTCAAACAATGAGCAGTTCTTC.

The sample holds a few counts of this clone. The rearrangement links TRBV5-8 to TRBJ2-7, with 7 bases identical to TRBD1. The CDR3 spans 15 residues. Germline V gene sequence: CDR1 SGHTS, CDR2 YDEGEE. V trimming: 4 bases; J trimming: 3 bases; junction bases outside the gene matches: 10. CDR3 sequence reads: CASSGLLTGIYEQYF. The CDR3 DNA follows: TGTGCCAGCAGCGGCCTCTTGACAGGGATCTACGAGCAGTACTTC.

CDR3 sequence (DNA): TGTGCCAGCAGGAAAGGCAGGGAAGGACAGCCCCAGCATTTT. Amino acids: CASRKGREGQPQHF. This sequence joins TRBV2 and TRBJ1-5; weak D call: TRBD1 (5 bases). The CDR3 totals 14 residues. CDR1 is SNHLY and CDR2 is FYNNEI in the germline V gene. V dropped 6 bases and J dropped 7 bases, with 16 bases sitting between them.

The V gene is TRBV29-1, the J gene TRBJ1-1; 8 nucleotides align to TRBD1. Looked up from germline, CDR1 is SQVTM and CDR2 is ANQGSEA. Trimming cost V 6 bases and J 11 bases; bases outside gene matches: 11. The CDR3 has 12 amino acids. Here the CDR3 DNA reads TGCAGCGTCGACAGGGGCGCTAATTGGGCTTTCTTT. This codes for CSVDRGANWAFF.

The chain links TRBV7-9 to TRBJ1-1, with D perhaps matching TRBD1 (6 bases). Deletions cut 4 bases from V and 5 bases from J, with 11 bases between. Germline V lookup: CDR1 SEHNR, CDR2 FQNEAQ (reference sequence). This CDR3 has 13 residues. The CDR3 DNA follows: TGTGCCAGCAGCTCCACAGGGAGTACTGAAGCTTTCTTT. It translates to CASSSTGSTEAFF.

The chain links TRBV5-1 to TRBJ2-7, with TRBD2 matching 9 bases. Losses at the gene ends were 7 bases for V and 3 bases for J; bases not matched to a gene: 11. CDR1 is SGHRS, CDR2 YFSETQ, per germline. This CDR3 is built from 15 residues. This CDR3 reads CASAVGAGGHYEQYF. The CDR3 nucleotides are TGCGCCAGCGCTGTCGGGGCGGGAGGGCACTACGAGCAGTACTTC.

This chain connects TRBV18 to TRBJ1-1; D unclear. V lost 3 bases, J lost 6 bases, and 8 bases lay in between. This CDR3 has 12 amino acids. Germline V gene data show CDR1 as KGHSH and CDR2 as LQKENI. CDR3 nucleotides: TGTGCCAGCTCACCGCGGAGTTCTGAAGCTTTCTTT. Residues: CASSPRSSEAFF.